The entry that follows covers one T cell receptor (beta chain) sequence. In the authors' workflow: From reference gene primer amplification, estimates of nucleated cell counts were derived. Sequenced by immunoSEQ multiplex PCR; TCRdb stores in-frame clones only, minus some. The V and J calls and clone size come from that table; D and trimming were worked out from the DNA. The sample lists around 100,000 clones, approximately 80% occurring once. This record belongs to a study of blood T cell repertoires in COVID-19. For the study at large: Donors in the United States, Italy and Spain gave samples during acute or convalescent COVID-19. Sources were T cells, B-cell-depleted T cells, or PBMCs; the material itself was cDNA or gDNA.

The length of the CDR3 is 13 residues. The germline V gene has CDR1 SNHLY and CDR2 FYNNEI. V lost 6 bases and J 0 bases, leaving 8 bases between the germline ends. The TCR was taken from a man between 45 and 60 years old with active or convalescent COVID-19. The chain has TRBV2 and TRBJ1-1; TRBD1 is a possible D gene (6 bases). Sequenced material: peripheral blood. CDR3 in amino acids: CASRTGMNTEAFF. In nucleotides, the CDR3 is TGTGCCAGCAGGACAGGAATGAACACTGAAGCTTTCTTT.